One and the same sample provided the 28 T cell receptor beta chains below, sequenced in a study of blood T cell repertoires in COVID-19. Profiled with immunoSEQ multiplex PCR; TCRdb holds only in-frame clones, not every one. This table has 150,000 to 250,000 clones, approximately 85% appearing once. The sequenced sample was PBMCs or T cells enriched from blood (not recorded which). Receptors originate from a man aged 35-49 years who had recovered from COVID-19.

This chain joins TRBV4-3 and TRBJ2-5, with TRBD2 matching 9 bases. J lost 1 base, V lost 1 base, and 1 base had no gene match. Germline lookup yields CDR1 LGHNA and CDR2 YSLEER. The length of the CDR3 is 15 residues. CDR3 sequence: CASSQGREGQETQYF. CDR3 sequence (DNA): TGCGCCAGCAGCCAAGGGCGGGAGGGCCAAGAGACCCAGTACTTC.

V gene TRBV7-9 combines with J gene TRBJ1-2, with D hard to call. Germline CDR1 SEHNR, CDR2 FQNEAQ (reference sequence). CDR3 size: 11 residues. Trimming removed 4 bases at V and 10 bases at J, with 10 bases between. This CDR3 reads CASSSGGPYTF. The CDR3 DNA is TGTGCCAGCAGCTCGGGAGGACCCTACACCTTC.

This rearrangement joins TRBV19 to TRBJ2-5; maybe TRBD1 (5 bases). CDR3 length equals 14 residues. Germline V gene lookup returns CDR1 LNHDA and CDR2 SQIVND (reference sequence). Deletions cut 4 bases from V and 7 bases from J, with 16 bases between. Here the CDR3 reads CASSKGFPVGTQYF. For the CDR3, the DNA is TGTGCCAGTAGTAAGGGGTTCCCGGTGGGGACCCAGTACTTC.

The chain recombines TRBV7-6 with TRBJ1-3, with 9 bases identical to TRBD1. CDR1 SGHVS and CDR2 FNYEAQ come from the germline V gene. The length of the CDR3 is 18 residues. With 4 bases clipped from V and 0 bases from J, the junction kept 10 bases outside the gene matches. The CDR3 loop is CASSSTTGGLYSGNTIYF. CDR3 in DNA: TGTGCCAGCAGCTCAACGACAGGGGGACTATACTCTGGAAACACCATATATTTT. Full variable domain (missing parts from reference TRBV7-6 and TRBJ1-3): GAGVSQSPRYKVTKRGQDVALRCDPISGHVSLYWYRQALGQGPEFLTYFNYEAQQDKSGLPNDRFSAERPEGSISTLTIQRTEQRDSAMYRCASSSTTGGLYSGNTIYFGEGSWLTVV.

This clone has just one count. This chain connects TRBV6-2 or TRBV6-3 to TRBJ2-5; TRBD1 agrees at 8 bases. Trimming took 6 bases from V and 5 from J; bases not matched to a gene: 8. This CDR3 comprises 14 residues. From germline, CDR1 is MNHEY and CDR2 SVGEGT. In DNA, the CDR3 is TGTGCCAGCAGCTCAGACAGGGGACGGGAGACCCAGTACTTC. It yields the protein CASSSDRGRETQYF.

This chain links TRBV7-8 with TRBJ2-2; TRBD2 matches 11 bases. Germline V CDR1 and CDR2: SGHVS, FQNEAQ. This CDR3 has 17 amino acids. Trimming took 1 base from V and 5 from J; bases not matched to a gene: 6. CDR3: CASSLDEGTSGTGELFF. In nucleotides, the CDR3 is TGTGCCAGCAGCTTAGATGAAGGGACTAGCGGTACCGGGGAGCTGTTTTTT.

The CDR3 spells CASSSRSSGANVLTF. The CDR3 DNA follows: TGTGCCAGCAGTTCACGGAGCTCTGGGGCCAACGTCCTGACTTTC. V usage is TRBV6-5 and J usage is TRBJ2-6, with D hard to call. V lost 4 bases, J lost 0 bases, and 7 bases lay in between. Looked up from germline, CDR1 is MNHEY and CDR2 is SVGAGI. The CDR3 length is 15 residues.

This chain uses TRBV2 with TRBJ2-4; a weak D match, TRBD2 (5 bases). The germline V gene has CDR1 SNHLY and CDR2 FYNNEI. The CDR3 is 12 residues long. Trimming removed 4 bases from V and 5 bases from J, with 6 bases in between. The CDR3 spells CASSVEENIQYF. In DNA form, the CDR3 reads TGTGCCAGCAGTGTGGAGGAAAACATTCAGTACTTC.

The chain combines TRBV11-2 with TRBJ2-7; TRBD2 aligns across 7 bases. Germline V gene sequence: CDR1 SGHAT, CDR2 FQNNGV. Trimming removed 1 base from V and 2 bases from J; junction bases left unmatched: 2. This CDR3 region has 14 residues. The CDR3 here is CASSLGGRAYEQYF. The CDR3 DNA reads as TGTGCCAGCAGCTTAGGGGGGAGGGCCTACGAGCAGTACTTC. Variable domain in full (rest from reference TRBV11-2 and TRBJ2-7): EAGVAQSPRYKIIEKRQSVAFWCNPISGHATLYWYQQILGQGPKLLIQFQNNGVVDDSQLPKDRFSAERLKGVDSTLKIQPAKLEDSAVYLCASSLGGRAYEQYFGPGTRLTVT.

The CDR3 region has the DNA TGTGCCAGCAGCTTGGGAGGACAGGGATCATATAGCAATCAGCCCCAGCATTTT. Its protein product is CASSLGGQGSYSNQPQHF. The J gene is TRBJ1-5, the V gene TRBV5-8; 8 positions match TRBD1. The trim removed 0 bases at V and 0 bases at J, leaving 8 bases unmatched. In germline, CDR1 is SGHTS, CDR2 YDEGEE. The CDR3 loop spans 18 amino acids.

V usage is TRBV18 and J usage is TRBJ1-2; 9 bases match TRBD1. The CDR3 consists of 15 residues. Per the germline V gene, CDR1 is KGHSH and CDR2 is LQKENI. The V and J ends lost 0 bases and 7 bases, in that order; junction bases with no gene match: 6. This CDR3 is CASSPPSTGGIGYTF. The DNA of the CDR3 is TGTGCCAGCTCACCACCCTCGACAGGGGGAATTGGCTACACCTTC.

The J gene is TRBJ2-7, the V gene TRBV6-6; 11 positions agree with TRBD2. Germline V gene data show CDR1 as MNHNY and CDR2 as SVGAGI (reference sequence). CDR3 size: 13 residues. Trimming at V came to 2 bases and at J to 8 bases, leaving 2 bases not matched to a gene. CDR3 protein: CASSYTSGRKQYF. CDR3 DNA: TGTGCCAGCAGTTACACTAGCGGGAGAAAGCAGTACTTC.

The chain employs TRBV11-2 and TRBJ1-1, with 8 bases identical to TRBD1. V shed 3 bases and J 6 bases; nucleotides not matched to a gene: 3. The CDR3 has 13 residues. Germline V gene sequence: CDR1 SGHAT, CDR2 FQNNGV. CDR3: CASSFGQGAEAFF. The CDR3, as DNA: TGTGCCAGCAGCTTTGGACAGGGCGCTGAAGCTTTCTTT. Together with reference TRBV11-2 and TRBJ1-1, the CDR3 gives the full variable domain: EAGVAQSPRYKIIEKRQSVAFWCNPISGHATLYWYQQILGQGPKLLIQFQNNGVVDDSQLPKDRFSAERLKGVDSTLKIQPAKLEDSAVYLCASSFGQGAEAFFGQGTRLTVV.

This chain connects TRBV10-2 to TRBJ2-7; weak D call: TRBD2 (6 bases). The CDR3 has 11 residues. V was clipped by 7 bases and J by 5 bases, with 9 bases between them. Germline lookup yields CDR1 WSHSY and CDR2 SAAADI. The DNA of the CDR3 is TGCGCCAGCACTAGCGTAGACGAGCAGTACTTC. It specifies CASTSVDEQYF.

The V gene is TRBV2, the J gene TRBJ2-3, with D maybe TRBD1 (5 bases). Germline-derived CDR1 and CDR2 are SNHLY and FYNNEI. V dropped 7 bases and J dropped 3 bases, with 14 bases sitting between them. The CDR3 runs to 14 residues. CDR3 loop: CASTRQYPTDTQYF. In nucleotides, the CDR3 is TGTGCCAGCACTAGACAGTATCCGACAGATACGCAGTATTTT. Full variable domain (outside the CDR3, taken from reference TRBV2 and TRBJ2-3): EPEVTQTPSHQVTQMGQEVILRCVPISNHLYFYWYRQILGQKVEFLVSFYNNEISEKSEIFDDQFSVERPDGSNFTLKIRSTKLEDSAMYFCASTRQYPTDTQYFGPGTRLTVL.

V gene TRBV30 combines with J gene TRBJ2-5; 15 nucleotides line up with TRBD2. The CDR3 loop spans 16 amino acids. Germline values: CDR1 GTSNPN, CDR2 SVGIG (reference sequence). The CDR3, as DNA: TGTGCGTGTGGGACTAGCGGGAGGTTGCGACAAGAGACCCAGTACTTC. This translates into CACGTSGRLRQETQYF. The variable domain in full, with the rest retrieved from reference TRBV30 and TRBJ2-5, is SQTIHQWPATLVQPVGSPLSLECTVEGTSNPNLYWYRQAAGRGLQLLFYSVGIGQISSEVPQNLSASRPQDRQFILSSKKLLLSDSGFYLCACGTSGRLRQETQYFGPGTRLLVL.

The rearrangement links TRBV12-3 or TRBV12-4 to TRBJ2-1; no clear D. Trimming took off 0 bases at V and 7 bases at J, with 4 bases between the two ends. The CDR3 runs 12 residues. This CDR3 is CASSLARNEQFF. CDR3 nucleotides: TGTGCCAGCAGTTTAGCGCGAAATGAGCAGTTCTTC.

This chain uses TRBV19 with TRBJ1-2; 7 bases are shared with TRBD1. The CDR3 loop spans 17 amino acids. Germline assignment: CDR1 LNHDA and CDR2 SQIVND (reference sequence). Losses at the gene ends were 2 bases for V and 4 bases for J; bases not matched to a gene: 13. The CDR3 region is CASSINYRGGLTYGYTF. The CDR3 DNA reads as TGTGCCAGTAGTATAAATTACAGGGGAGGCTTAACCTATGGCTACACCTTC. The whole variable domain, filled in from reference TRBV19 and TRBJ1-2, reads DGGITQSPKYLFRKEGQNVTLSCEQNLNHDAMYWYRQDPGQGLRLIYYSQIVNDFQKGDIAEGYSVSREKKESFPLTVTSAQKNPTAFYLCASSINYRGGLTYGYTFGSGTRLTVV.

This chain uses TRBV4-3 with TRBJ1-1, with TRBD1 matching over 9 bases. Per the germline V gene, CDR1 is LGHNA and CDR2 is YSLEER. The CDR3 has 14 residues. V was clipped by 2 bases and J by 5 bases; unmatched bases: 3. The CDR3: CASSQPGTGTEAFF. The CDR3 region has the DNA TGCGCCAGCAGCCAACCCGGGACAGGGACTGAAGCTTTCTTT.

This clone has a handful of counts. This chain links TRBV5-6 with TRBJ2-1, with D uncertain. The CDR3 loop spans 13 amino acids. The ends were cut back, 0 bases at V and 9 bases at J, with 10 bases in the middle. CDR1 and CDR2 from the germline V gene are SGHDT and YYEEEE. The CDR3 loop reads CASSLASPAEQFF. DNA for the CDR3: TGTGCCAGCAGCTTGGCTAGTCCGGCTGAGCAGTTCTTC.

The genes are TRBV9 and TRBJ1-2; TRBD1 matches at 8 bases. Trimming cost V 4 bases and J 4 bases; bases outside gene matches: 6. CDR1 is SGDLS and CDR2 is YYNGEE in the germline V gene. CDR3 length equals 14 residues. CDR3 sequence: CASSPGTGFYGYTF. In nucleotides, the CDR3 is TGTGCCAGCAGCCCGGGGACAGGTTTCTATGGCTACACCTTC.

The chain employs TRBV9 and TRBJ2-3, with no clear D. Germline assignment: CDR1 SGDLS and CDR2 YYNGEE. V was trimmed by 0 bases and J by 2 bases, leaving 22 bases between them. This CDR3 is 19 amino acids long. The CDR3 region is CASSVGLGVIVPHTDTQYF. Here the CDR3 DNA reads TGTGCCAGCAGCGTAGGTCTAGGAGTTATTGTCCCTCACACAGATACGCAGTATTTT.

This clone has a handful of counts. The V call is TRBV14, the J call TRBJ2-3; 7 bases are a match to TRBD2. The CDR3 contains 16 residues. J lost 7 bases, V lost 6 bases, and 16 bases had no gene match. The germline gives CDR1 SGHDN, CDR2 FVKESK. CDR3 DNA sequence: TGTGCCAGCAGTCCCCTAAGCGGGACTCACAGGTATACGCAGTATTTT. This translates into CASSPLSGTHRYTQYF.

This clone was seen only a few times. This chain connects TRBV5-4 to TRBJ1-2; possibly TRBD1 for D (6 bases). The ends were cut back, 1 base at V and 4 bases at J, with 23 bases in the middle. The CDR3 runs 18 residues. Germline assignment: CDR1 SGHNT and CDR2 YYREEE (reference sequence). CDR3 nucleotides: TGTGCCAGCAGCTTGTCATCCGGGGGGGGCATTGGGAGCTATGGCTACACCTTC. This codes for CASSLSSGGGIGSYGYTF.

The V call is TRBV28, the J call TRBJ1-4; D is ambiguous. The CDR3 is 12 residues long. Trimming took off 1 base at V and 7 bases at J, with 4 bases between the two ends. In germline, CDR1 is MDHEN, CDR2 SYDVKM. Written as DNA, the CDR3 is TGTGCCAGCAGTTTATTGAGTGAAAAACTGTTTTTT. It specifies CASSLLSEKLFF.

The chain combines TRBV6-1 with TRBJ1-1; TRBD1 matches 7 bases. The CDR3 extends over 14 amino acids. CDR1 is MNHNS and CDR2 is SASEGT in the germline V gene. The trim removed 2 bases at V and 4 bases at J, leaving 4 bases unmatched. DNA for the CDR3: TGTGCCAGCAGTGAATGGACAGGTCGCACTGAAGCTTTCTTT. It codes for CASSEWTGRTEAFF.

This rearrangement joins TRBV11-2 to TRBJ2-2, with D hard to call. Germline loops: CDR1 SGHAT, CDR2 FQNNGV. Trimming cost V 0 bases and J 1 base, with 3 bases left between them. There are 14 residues in the CDR3. The CDR3 loop reads CASSLDMNTGELFF. CDR3 nucleotides: TGTGCCAGCAGCTTAGATATGAACACCGGGGAGCTGTTTTTT.

The chain is built from TRBV6-5 and TRBJ1-3, with D perhaps TRBD1 (6 bases). The CDR3 sequence is 13 residues long. V was pared by 8 bases and J by 3 bases, with 11 bases between. Germline lookup yields CDR1 MNHEY and CDR2 SVGAGI. The CDR3 here is CASFGGLGNTIYF. The CDR3 bases are TGTGCCAGCTTCGGGGGGCTTGGAAACACCATATATTTT.